Sequencing of this T cell receptor (beta chain) was carried out in a study of post-analysis software for immune sequencing data. Study-wide findings and caveats: When the samples were clustered directly with F measure, those that had been prepared in the same batch showed strong co-clustering. For normalized Chao1 diversity, multiple sclerosis patients scored significantly lower than controls did. Comparison of patients with controls showed five TRBV segments more frequent in patients, TRBV5-6, TRBV5-1 and TRBV20-1 among them.

TCR beta libraries were prepared from cDNA with unique molecular identifiers. MiXCR, run by TCRdb on the PCR reads, gives a single entry per CDR3 protein. The table records 400,000 to 500,000 distinct CDR3 sequences, 30% to 40% of them present only once. The table lists this clonotype with a few counts. The antigen is unknown. The V gene end was trimmed by 10 bases and the J gene end by 0 bases; junction bases not matched to a gene: 3. CDR3 length: 13 amino acids. Per the germline V gene, CDR1 is KGHDR and CDR2 is SFDVKD. The rearrangement joins TRBV24-1 to TRBJ2-3, with 7 bases aligning to TRBD2. Material: blood. The receptor was derived from a girl aged 2 to 10 with multiple sclerosis. The CDR3 DNA sequence: TGTGCCACGGGACTACCTAGCACAGATACGCAGTATTTT. It yields the protein CATGLPSTDTQYF.